The entry below gives a single T cell receptor beta chain sequence along with its context. Germline V lookup: CDR1 SGHRS, CDR2 YFSETQ. This CDR3 has 15 residues. V lost 0 bases, J lost 2 bases, and 3 bases stayed unmatched. The sample comes from a study of PD-L1 blockade in urothelial cancer. Time point of the sample: pretreatment peripheral blood. Assay used: immunoSEQ multiplex PCR; TCRdb lists only in-frame clones, some missing. Seen here are around 100,000 clones, 90% observed once, and the top ten hold 1.6%. V gene TRBV5-1 combines with J gene TRBJ2-7; 9 nucleotides agree with TRBD2. Here the sequenced sample was PBMCs, taken around atezolizumab (anti-PD-L1) treatment. The TCR was taken from a man in his fifties or sixties with urothelial cancer. CDR3 residues: CASSLEGTSPYEQYF. Here the CDR3 DNA reads TGCGCCAGCAGCTTGGAGGGGACTAGCCCCTACGAGCAGTACTTC.